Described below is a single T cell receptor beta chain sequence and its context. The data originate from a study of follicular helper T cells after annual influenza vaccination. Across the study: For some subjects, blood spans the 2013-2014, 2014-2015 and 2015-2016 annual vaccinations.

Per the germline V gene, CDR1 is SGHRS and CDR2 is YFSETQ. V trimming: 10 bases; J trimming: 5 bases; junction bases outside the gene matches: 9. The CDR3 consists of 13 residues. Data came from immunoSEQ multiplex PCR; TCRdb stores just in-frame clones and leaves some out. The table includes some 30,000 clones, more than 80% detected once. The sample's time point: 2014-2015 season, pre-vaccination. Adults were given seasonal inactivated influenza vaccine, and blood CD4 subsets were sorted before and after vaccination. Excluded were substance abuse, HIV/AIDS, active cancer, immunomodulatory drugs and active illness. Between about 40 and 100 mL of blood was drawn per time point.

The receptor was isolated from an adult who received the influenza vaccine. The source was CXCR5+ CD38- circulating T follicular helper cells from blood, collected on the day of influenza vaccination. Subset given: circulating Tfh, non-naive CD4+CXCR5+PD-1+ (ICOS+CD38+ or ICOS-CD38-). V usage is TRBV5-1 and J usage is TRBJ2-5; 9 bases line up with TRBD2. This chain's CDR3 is CAGGGGVRETQYF. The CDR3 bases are TGCGCCGGCGGGGGGGGCGTTAGGGAGACCCAGTACTTC.